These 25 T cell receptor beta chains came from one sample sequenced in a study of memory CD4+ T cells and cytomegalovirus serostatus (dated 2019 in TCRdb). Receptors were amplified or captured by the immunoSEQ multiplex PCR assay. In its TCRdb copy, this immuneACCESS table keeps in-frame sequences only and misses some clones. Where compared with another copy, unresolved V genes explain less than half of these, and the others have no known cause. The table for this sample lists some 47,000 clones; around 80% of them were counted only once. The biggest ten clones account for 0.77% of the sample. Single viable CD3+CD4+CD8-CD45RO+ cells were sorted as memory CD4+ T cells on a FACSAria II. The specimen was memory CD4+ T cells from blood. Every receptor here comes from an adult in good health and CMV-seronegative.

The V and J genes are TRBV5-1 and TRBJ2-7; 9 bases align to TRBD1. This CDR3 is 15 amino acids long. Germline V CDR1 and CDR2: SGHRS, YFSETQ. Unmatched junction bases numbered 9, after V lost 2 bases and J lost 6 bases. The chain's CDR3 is CASSLPGQGQPEQYF. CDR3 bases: TGCGCCAGCAGCTTACCGGGACAGGGACAGCCCGAGCAGTACTTC.

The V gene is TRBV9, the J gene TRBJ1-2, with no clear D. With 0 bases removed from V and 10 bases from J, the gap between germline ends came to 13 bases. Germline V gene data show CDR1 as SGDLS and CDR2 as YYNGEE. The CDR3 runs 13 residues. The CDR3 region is CASSVEGGRDYTF. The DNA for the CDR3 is TGTGCCAGCAGCGTAGAGGGAGGCCGAGACTACACCTTC. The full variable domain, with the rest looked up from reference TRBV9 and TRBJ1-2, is DSGVTQTPKHLITATGQRVTLRCSPRSGDLSVYWYQQSLDQGLQFLIQYYNGEERAKGNILERFSAQQFPDLHSELNLSSLELGDSALYFCASSVEGGRDYTFGSGTRLTVV.

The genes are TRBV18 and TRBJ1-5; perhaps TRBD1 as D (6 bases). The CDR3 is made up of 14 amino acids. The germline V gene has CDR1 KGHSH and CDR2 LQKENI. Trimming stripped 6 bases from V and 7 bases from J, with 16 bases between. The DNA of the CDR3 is TGTGCCAGCTCCCCAGGGGTTACGGGGCAGCCCCAGCATTTT. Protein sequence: CASSPGVTGQPQHF.

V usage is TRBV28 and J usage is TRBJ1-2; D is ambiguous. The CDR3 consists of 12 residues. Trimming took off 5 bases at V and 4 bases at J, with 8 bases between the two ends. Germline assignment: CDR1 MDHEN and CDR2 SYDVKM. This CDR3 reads CASSPGGYGYTF. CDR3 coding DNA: TGTGCCAGCAGTCCGGGCGGCTATGGCTACACCTTC.

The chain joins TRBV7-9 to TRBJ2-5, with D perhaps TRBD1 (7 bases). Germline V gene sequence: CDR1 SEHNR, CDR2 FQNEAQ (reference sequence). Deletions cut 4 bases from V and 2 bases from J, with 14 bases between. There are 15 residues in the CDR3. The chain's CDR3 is CASSSWGDRQETQYF. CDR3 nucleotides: TGTGCCAGCAGCTCGTGGGGGGACAGACAAGAGACCCAGTACTTC.

The CDR3 spells CASSLGLTGIGYTF. CDR3 nucleotides: TGCGCCAGCAGCTTGGGTCTGACAGGGATTGGCTACACCTTC. The chain couples TRBV5-1 to TRBJ1-2; the match to TRBD1 covers 7 bases. This CDR3 has 14 residues. The ends lost 0 bases at V and 7 bases at J; junction bases unmatched: 6. From germline, CDR1 is SGHRS and CDR2 YFSETQ.

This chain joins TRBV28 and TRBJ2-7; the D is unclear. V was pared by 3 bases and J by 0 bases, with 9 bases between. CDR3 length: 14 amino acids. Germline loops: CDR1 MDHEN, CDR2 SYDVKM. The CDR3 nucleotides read TGTGCCAGCAGTTTTGAGCAGGCCTCCTACGAGCAGTACTTC. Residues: CASSFEQASYEQYF.

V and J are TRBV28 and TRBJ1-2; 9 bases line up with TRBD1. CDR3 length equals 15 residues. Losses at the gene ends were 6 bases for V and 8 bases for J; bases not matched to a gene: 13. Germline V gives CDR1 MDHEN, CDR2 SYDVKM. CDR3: CASSPNEQGARGYTF. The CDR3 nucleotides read TGTGCCAGCAGCCCGAATGAACAGGGGGCGCGGGGCTACACCTTC.

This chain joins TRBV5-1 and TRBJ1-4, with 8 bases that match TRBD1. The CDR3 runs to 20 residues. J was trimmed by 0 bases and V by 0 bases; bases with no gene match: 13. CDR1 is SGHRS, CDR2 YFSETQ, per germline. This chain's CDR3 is CASSLGDGQGFWATNEKLFF. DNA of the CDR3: TGCGCCAGCAGCTTGGGGGATGGACAGGGATTTTGGGCAACTAATGAAAAACTGTTTTTT. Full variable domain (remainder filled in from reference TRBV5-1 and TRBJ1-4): KAGVTQTPRYLIKTRGQQVTLSCSPISGHRSVSWYQQTPGQGLQFLFEYFSETQRNKGNFPGRFSGRQFSNSRSEMNVSTLELGDSALYLCASSLGDGQGFWATNEKLFFGSGTQLSVL.

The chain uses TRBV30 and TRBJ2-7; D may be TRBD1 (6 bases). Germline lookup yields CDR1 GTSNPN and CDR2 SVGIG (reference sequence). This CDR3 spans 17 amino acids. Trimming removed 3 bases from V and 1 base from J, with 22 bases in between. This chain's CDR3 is CAWSDFSVGTYSYEQYF. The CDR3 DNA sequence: TGTGCCTGGAGCGACTTCTCCGTTGGGACATATTCCTACGAGCAGTACTTC.

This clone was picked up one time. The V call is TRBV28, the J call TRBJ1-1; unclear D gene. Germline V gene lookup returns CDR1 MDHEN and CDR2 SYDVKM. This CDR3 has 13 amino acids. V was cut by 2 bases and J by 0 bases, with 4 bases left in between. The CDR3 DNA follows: TGTGCCAGCAGTTTAATCATGAACACTGAAGCTTTCTTT. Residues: CASSLIMNTEAFF.

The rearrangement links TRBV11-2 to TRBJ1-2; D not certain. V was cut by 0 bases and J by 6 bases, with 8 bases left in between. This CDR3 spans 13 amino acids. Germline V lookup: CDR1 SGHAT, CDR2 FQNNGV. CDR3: CASSLDWLDGYTF. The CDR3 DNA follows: TGTGCCAGCAGCTTAGATTGGCTCGATGGCTACACCTTC.

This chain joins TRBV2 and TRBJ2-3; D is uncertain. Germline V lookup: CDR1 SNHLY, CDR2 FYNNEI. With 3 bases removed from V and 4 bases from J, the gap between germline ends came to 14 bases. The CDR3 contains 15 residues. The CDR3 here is CASSDIWVSADTQYF. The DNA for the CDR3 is TGTGCCAGCAGTGATATCTGGGTCAGCGCAGATACGCAGTATTTT. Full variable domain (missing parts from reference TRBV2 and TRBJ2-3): EPEVTQTPSHQVTQMGQEVILRCVPISNHLYFYWYRQILGQKVEFLVSFYNNEISEKSEIFDDQFSVERPDGSNFTLKIRSTKLEDSAMYFCASSDIWVSADTQYFGPGTRLTVL.

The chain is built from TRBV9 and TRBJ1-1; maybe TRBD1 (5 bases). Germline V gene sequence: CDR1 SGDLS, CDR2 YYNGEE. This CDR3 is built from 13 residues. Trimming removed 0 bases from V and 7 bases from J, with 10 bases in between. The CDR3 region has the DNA TGTGCCAGCAGCGTAGTTTCAGGGCTTGAAGCTTTCTTT. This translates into CASSVVSGLEAFF.

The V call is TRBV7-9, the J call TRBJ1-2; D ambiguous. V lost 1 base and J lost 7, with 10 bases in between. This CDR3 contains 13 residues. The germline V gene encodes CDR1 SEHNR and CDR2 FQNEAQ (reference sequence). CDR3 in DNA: TGTGCCAGCAGCTTAGAGGGAGGGTTTGGCTACACCTTC. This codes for CASSLEGGFGYTF.

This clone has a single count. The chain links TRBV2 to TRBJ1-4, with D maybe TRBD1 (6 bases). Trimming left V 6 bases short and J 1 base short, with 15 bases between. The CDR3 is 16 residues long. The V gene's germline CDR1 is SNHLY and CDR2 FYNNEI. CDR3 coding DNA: TGTGCCAGCAGCCGGGGGCGCCCGGGAACTAATGAAAAACTGTTTTTT. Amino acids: CASSRGRPGTNEKLFF.

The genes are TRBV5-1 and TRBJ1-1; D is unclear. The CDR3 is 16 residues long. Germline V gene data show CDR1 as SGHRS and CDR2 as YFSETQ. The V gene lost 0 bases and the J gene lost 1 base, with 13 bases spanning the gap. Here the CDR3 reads CASSLDITARNTEAFF. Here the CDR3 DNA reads TGCGCCAGCAGCTTGGATATAACCGCTCGGAACACTGAAGCTTTCTTT.

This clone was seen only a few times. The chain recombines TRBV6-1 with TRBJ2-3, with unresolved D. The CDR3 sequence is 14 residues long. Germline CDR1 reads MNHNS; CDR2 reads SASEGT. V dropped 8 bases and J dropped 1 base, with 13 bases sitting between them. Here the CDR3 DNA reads TGTGCCAGCTCATTATCGATTCGCACAGATACGCAGTATTTT. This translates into CASSLSIRTDTQYF.

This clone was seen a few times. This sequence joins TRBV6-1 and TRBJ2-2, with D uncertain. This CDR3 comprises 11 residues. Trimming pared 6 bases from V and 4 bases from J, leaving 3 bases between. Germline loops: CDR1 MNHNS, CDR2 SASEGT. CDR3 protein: CASRLTGELFF. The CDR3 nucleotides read TGTGCCAGCAGGCTCACCGGGGAGCTGTTTTTT.

DNA for the CDR3: TGTGCGTCGGGGGGACATCAGCCCCAGCATTTT. This codes for CASGGHQPQHF. The chain combines TRBV6-5 with TRBJ1-5, with D possibly TRBD1 on 5 matching bases. From germline, CDR1 is MNHEY and CDR2 SVGAGI. The CDR3 sequence is 11 residues long.

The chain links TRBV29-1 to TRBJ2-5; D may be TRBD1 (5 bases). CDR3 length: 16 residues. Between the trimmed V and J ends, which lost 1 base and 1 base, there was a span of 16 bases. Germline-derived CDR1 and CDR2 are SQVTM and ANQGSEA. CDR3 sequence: CSVEGGKGVSQETQYF. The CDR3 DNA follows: TGCAGCGTTGAAGGTGGAAAAGGGGTTAGCCAAGAGACCCAGTACTTC.

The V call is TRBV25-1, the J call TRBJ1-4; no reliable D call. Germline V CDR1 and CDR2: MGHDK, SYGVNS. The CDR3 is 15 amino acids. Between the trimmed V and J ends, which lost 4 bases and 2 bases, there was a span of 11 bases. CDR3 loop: CASSAKLLTNEKLFF. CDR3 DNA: TGTGCCAGCAGTGCAAAGTTGCTGACTAATGAAAAACTGTTTTTT.

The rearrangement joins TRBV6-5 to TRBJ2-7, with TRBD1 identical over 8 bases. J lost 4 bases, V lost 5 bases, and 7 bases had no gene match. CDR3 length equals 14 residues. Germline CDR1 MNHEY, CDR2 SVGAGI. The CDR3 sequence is CASSTQGAGYEQYF. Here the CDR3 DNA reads TGTGCCAGCAGTACGCAGGGGGCAGGATACGAGCAGTACTTC.

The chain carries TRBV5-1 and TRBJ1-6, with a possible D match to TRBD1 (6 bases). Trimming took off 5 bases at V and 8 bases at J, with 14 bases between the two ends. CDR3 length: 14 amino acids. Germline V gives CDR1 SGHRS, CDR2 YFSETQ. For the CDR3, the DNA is TGCGCCAGCAGTCCTGGGGGGGCGGATTCACCCCTCCACTTT. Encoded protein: CASSPGGADSPLHF.

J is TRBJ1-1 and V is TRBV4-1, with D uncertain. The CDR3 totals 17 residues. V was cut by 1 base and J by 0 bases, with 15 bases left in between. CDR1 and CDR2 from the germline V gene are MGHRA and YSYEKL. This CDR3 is CASSQVPQALLNTEAFF. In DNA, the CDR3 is TGCGCCAGCAGCCAAGTACCTCAGGCGCTTCTGAACACTGAAGCTTTCTTT.